Shown below are 17 T cell receptor beta chains from a single sample sequenced in a study of T cell responses to AZD1222 COVID-19 vaccine. Sequenced by immunoSEQ multiplex PCR; TCRdb stores in-frame clones only, minus some. The data hold some 58,000 clones, with nearly 80% observed a single time. Sequenced here: peripheral blood, sampled 28 days after the second AZD1222 dose. The receptors originated from an adult who received the AZD1222 COVID-19 vaccine.

By proportion, this clone is medium-sized (0.01 to 0.1%). The chain has TRBV6-5 and TRBJ2-3; 7 bases match TRBD1. The germline CDR1 and CDR2 sequences are MNHEY and SVGAGI. The CDR3 is 14 amino acids. The V gene end was trimmed by 11 bases and the J gene end by 4 bases; junction bases not matched to a gene: 12. The CDR3 region is CAGMAGTDPDTQYF. Written as DNA, the CDR3 is TGTGCCGGAATGGCCGGGACAGACCCAGATACGCAGTATTTT.

The rearrangement links TRBV28 to TRBJ1-5, with 11 bases identical to TRBD1. The germline CDR1 and CDR2 sequences are MDHEN and SYDVKM. There are 16 residues in the CDR3. With V trimmed by 6 bases and J by 4 bases, 8 bases remained unmatched. CDR3 residues: CASSFGQGAANQPQHF. CDR3 coding DNA: TGTGCCAGCAGCTTCGGACAGGGGGCTGCGAATCAGCCCCAGCATTTT.

The V and J genes are TRBV7-2 and TRBJ2-1; D call uncertain. The germline V gene encodes CDR1 SGHTA and CDR2 FQGNSA. The CDR3 runs 16 residues. V was pared by 2 bases and J by 6 bases, with 17 bases between. The CDR3 sequence: CASSLYLGRTFNEQFF. The CDR3 region has the DNA TGTGCCAGCAGCTTATATCTTGGGCGTACGTTCAATGAGCAGTTCTTC.

This chain links TRBV6-1 with TRBJ1-1; TRBD1 matches 9 bases. Germline assignment: CDR1 MNHNS and CDR2 SASEGT. The V and J ends lost 2 bases and 10 bases, in that order; junction bases with no gene match: 2. The CDR3 length is 12 residues. The CDR3 loop is CASSESTGGAFF. The DNA of the CDR3 is TGTGCCAGCAGTGAATCGACAGGGGGAGCTTTCTTT.

The chain links TRBV29-1 to TRBJ2-2; D is possibly TRBD1 or TRBD2 (5 bases each). The V end was cut by 3 bases, the J end by 0 bases, with 11 bases between. Per germline, CDR1 SQVTM and CDR2 ANQGSEA. The CDR3 is made up of 15 amino acids. The CDR3 region has the DNA TGCAGCGTTGATCACGGGGCGGCGAACACCGGGGAGCTGTTTTTT. It is translated as CSVDHGAANTGELFF.

This clone showed up just a few times. The V gene is TRBV3-1 (or the pseudogene TRBV3-2), the J gene TRBJ1-1; 8 positions agree with TRBD1. The CDR3 totals 18 residues. In germline, CDR1 is LGHDT, CDR2 YNNKEL (reference sequence). The V segment lost 0 bases and the J segment 1 base; nucleotides outside the gene matches: 10. CDR3 sequence (DNA): TGTGCCAGCAGCCAAGATAACGACAGGGGAAAATGGAACACTGAAGCTTTCTTT. Translated: CASSQDNDRGKWNTEAFF.

As for this clone: Other DNA sequences in the sample encode the same CDR3. The V gene is TRBV11-2, the J gene TRBJ1-1; D gene uncertain. The CDR3 extends over 13 amino acids. V was clipped by 3 bases and J by 5 bases, with 10 bases between them. Germline assignment: CDR1 SGHAT and CDR2 FQNNGV. CDR3 in DNA: TGTGCCAGCAGCTTGACGGGCCGGACTGAAGCTTTCTTT. The encoded protein is CASSLTGRTEAFF.

The chain recombines TRBV10-3 with TRBJ1-2; D is unclear. The V and J ends lost 4 bases and 7 bases respectively, with 13 bases between them. This CDR3 comprises 13 residues. The germline gives CDR1 ENHRY, CDR2 SYGVKD. This CDR3 reads CAISGEAVGGYTF. The CDR3 DNA reads as TGTGCCATCAGTGGCGAAGCGGTCGGTGGCTACACCTTC.

This clone has just a few counts. This chain connects TRBV11-2 to TRBJ2-2, with unresolved D. The CDR3 has 13 amino acids. The germline gives CDR1 SGHAT, CDR2 FQNNGV. V shed 0 bases and J shed 7 bases, with 6 bases lying between them. The DNA for the CDR3 is TGTGCCAGCAGCTTAGAGCCTGGCGGGGAGCTGTTTTTT. Protein sequence: CASSLEPGGELFF.

The V and J genes are TRBV7-8 and TRBJ1-1; 9 bases fit TRBD1. Germline-derived CDR1 and CDR2 are SGHVS and FQNEAQ. Trimming took 2 bases from V and 9 from J; bases not matched to a gene: 7. This CDR3 is built from 14 residues. The CDR3, as DNA: TGTGCCAGCAGCTTATACCAGACAGGGGGACAAGCTTTCTTT. It is translated as CASSLYQTGGQAFF.

This clone was detected only once. DNA for the CDR3: TGTGCCAGCAGTCCCCGACAGGGGCGGAAGCAGTACTTC. It codes for CASSPRQGRKQYF. The rearrangement links TRBV6-2 or TRBV6-3 to TRBJ2-7; 8 bases line up with TRBD1. This CDR3 is built from 13 residues. V lost 5 bases and J lost 8; bases outside the gene matches: 8. The germline CDR1 and CDR2 sequences are MNHEY and SVGEGT.

J is TRBJ1-5 and V is TRBV18; 9 bases map to TRBD1. Germline CDR1 reads KGHSH; CDR2 reads LQKENI. J gave up 7 bases and V 2 bases, and 6 bases lay outside the gene matches. This CDR3 spans 15 amino acids. The DNA for the CDR3 is TGTGCCAGCTCACCAGCCGTTGGACAGGGGCAGCCCCAGCATTTT. Translated: CASSPAVGQGQPQHF.

The rearrangement uses TRBV7-2 and TRBJ2-2; 7 bases map to TRBD2. J lost 4 bases, V lost 4 bases, and 12 bases had no gene match. The CDR3 consists of 17 residues. CDR1 is SGHTA and CDR2 is FQGNSA in the germline V gene. CDR3 in DNA: TGTGCCAGCAGCTACGAACTAGCGTCTCGCGGCACCGGGGAGCTGTTTTTT. Protein product: CASSYELASRGTGELFF.

V gene TRBV11-2 combines with J gene TRBJ1-2; 12 positions agree with TRBD1. This CDR3 spans 18 amino acids. V trimming: 2 bases; J trimming: 7 bases; junction bases outside the gene matches: 14. Germline-derived CDR1 and CDR2 are SGHAT and FQNNGV. The CDR3 protein is CASSLSSWDRGLHGGYTF. The CDR3 DNA reads TGTGCCAGCAGCTTATCCTCTTGGGACAGGGGGCTCCACGGTGGCTACACCTTC.

The chain recombines TRBV4-2 with TRBJ2-2; 9 nucleotides line up with TRBD1. CDR1 LGHNA and CDR2 YNFKEQ come from the germline V gene. Trimming took 1 base from V and 1 from J; bases not matched to a gene: 22. This CDR3 contains 23 residues. For the CDR3, the DNA is TGTGCCAGCAGCCAAGGAGTGGGACAGGGCCGTGGTGGGGGATCCGGGAACACCGGGGAGCTGTTTTTT. It specifies CASSQGVGQGRGGGSGNTGELFF.

V usage is TRBV28 and J usage is TRBJ1-2; D uncertain. This CDR3 contains 13 residues. Trimming cost V 7 bases and J 5 bases, with 14 bases left between them. Germline loops: CDR1 MDHEN, CDR2 SYDVKM. The CDR3 loop reads CASTQGRTYGYTF. The CDR3 nucleotides are TGTGCCAGCACCCAAGGGCGGACGTATGGCTACACCTTC.

This clone was counted a single time. The chain is built from TRBV4-2 and TRBJ2-1; 10 bases are shared with TRBD2. The CDR3 sequence is 15 residues long. J gave up 7 bases and V 4 bases, and 7 bases lay outside the gene matches. From germline, CDR1 is LGHNA and CDR2 YNFKEQ. The CDR3 coding sequence is TGTGCCAGCAGCCCACGAGCGGGAGGGCCAAATGAGCAGTTCTTC. Residues: CASSPRAGGPNEQFF.